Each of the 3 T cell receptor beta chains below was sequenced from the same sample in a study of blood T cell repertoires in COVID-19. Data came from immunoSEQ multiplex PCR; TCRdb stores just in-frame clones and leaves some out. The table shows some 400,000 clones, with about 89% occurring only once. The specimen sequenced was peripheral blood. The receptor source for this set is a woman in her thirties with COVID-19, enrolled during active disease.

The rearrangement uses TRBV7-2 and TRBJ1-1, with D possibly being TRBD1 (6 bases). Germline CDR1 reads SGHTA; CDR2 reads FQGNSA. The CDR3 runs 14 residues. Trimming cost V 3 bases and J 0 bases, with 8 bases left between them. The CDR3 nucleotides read TGTGCCAGCAGCTTTGGGGGCATGAACACTGAAGCTTTCTTT. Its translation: CASSFGGMNTEAFF.

The CDR3 nucleotides read TGTGCCAGCAGCTTAATAGAGGGAGAAAATACGCAGTATTTT. Its protein product is CASSLIEGENTQYF. The chain uses TRBV7-9 and TRBJ2-3; maybe TRBD2 (5 bases). The CDR3 extends over 14 amino acids. Trimming removed 2 bases at V and 7 bases at J, with 13 bases between. Germline V gene sequence: CDR1 SEHNR, CDR2 FQNEAQ (reference sequence).

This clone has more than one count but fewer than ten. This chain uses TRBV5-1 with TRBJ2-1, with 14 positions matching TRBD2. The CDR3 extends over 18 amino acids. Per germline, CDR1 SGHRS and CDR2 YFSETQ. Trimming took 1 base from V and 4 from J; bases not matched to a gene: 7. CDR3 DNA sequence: TGCGCCAGCAGCTTGCTGGGACTAGCGGGAGCGACGTACAATGAGCAGTTCTTC. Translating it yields CASSLLGLAGATYNEQFF.